A single sample gave rise to the 21 T cell receptor beta chains below, sequenced in a study of OX40 agonist ivuxolimab in advanced cancers. Profiled with immunoSEQ multiplex PCR; TCRdb holds only in-frame clones, not every one. The table shows some 82,000 clones, with approximately 95% occurring only once. This sample comprised CD4+ or CD8+ T cells sorted from blood, obtained in a trial of the OX40 agonist ivuxolimab. The origin of the receptors is an adult with an advanced solid tumor such as melanoma, head and neck, liver or kidney cancer.

The chain is built from TRBV27 and TRBJ2-7, with TRBD2 as a possible D gene (6 bases). V was clipped by 4 bases and J by 4 bases, with 11 bases between them. The CDR3 spans 13 residues. Per the germline V gene, CDR1 is MNHEY and CDR2 is SMNVEV (reference sequence). The CDR3: CASSSGDRYEQYF. The CDR3, as DNA: TGTGCCAGCAGTTCGGGGGACCGGTACGAGCAGTACTTC.

The chain links TRBV28 to TRBJ2-5; D is undetermined. Germline loops: CDR1 MDHEN, CDR2 SYDVKM. Deletions cut 4 bases from V and 5 bases from J, with 20 bases between. This CDR3 is 16 amino acids long. The CDR3 reads CASSSPRLDAWETQYF. The CDR3 DNA follows: TGTGCCAGCAGTTCTCCCCGCTTGGATGCATGGGAGACCCAGTACTTC.

The chain uses TRBV6-6 and TRBJ2-7, with TRBD1 matching over 7 bases. CDR3 length equals 14 residues. V lost 6 bases, J lost 2 bases, and 7 bases stayed unmatched. Germline V gene sequence: CDR1 MNHNY, CDR2 SVGAGI (reference sequence). CDR3: CASRVPGQTYEQYF. DNA of the CDR3: TGTGCCAGCAGAGTACCGGGACAGACCTACGAGCAGTACTTC.

This chain connects TRBV11-2 to TRBJ1-2; no definite D call. Between the trimmed V and J ends, which lost 4 bases and 5 bases, there was a span of 11 bases. CDR3 length equals 13 residues. Germline V lookup: CDR1 SGHAT, CDR2 FQNNGV. CDR3 DNA sequence: TGTGCCAGCAGCTATTCAAGCGGATATGGCTACACCTTC. This translates into CASSYSSGYGYTF.

The chain combines TRBV5-3 with TRBJ1-1; 7 positions agree with TRBD1. TRBV5-3 is designated an ORF whose function remains uncertain. The CDR3 runs to 13 residues. Trimming cost V 0 bases and J 5 bases; bases outside gene matches: 1. The CDR3 DNA reads TGTGCCAGAAGCTTGGTGACAGGGACTGAAGCTTTCTTT. This gives the protein CARSLVTGTEAFF.

This chain connects TRBV30 to TRBJ2-1; D may be TRBD2 (5 bases). Per the germline V gene, CDR1 is GTSNPN and CDR2 is SVGIG (reference sequence). This CDR3 region has 12 residues. The V gene lost 0 bases and the J gene lost 10 bases, with 10 bases spanning the gap. The CDR3 region has the DNA TGTGCCTGGAGTGTGGTGAGAGGGGAGCAGTTCTTC. Its translation is CAWSVVRGEQFF.

The chain has TRBV29-1 and TRBJ1-1; the match to TRBD1 covers 8 bases. CDR1 is SQVTM and CDR2 is ANQGSEA in the germline V gene. After removal of 6 bases from V and 2 bases from J, the junction contained 8 bases not matched to a gene. The CDR3 contains 14 residues. The CDR3 DNA reads as TGCAGCGTCCCGCTCAGGGGGCAAAACACTGAAGCTTTCTTT. It specifies CSVPLRGQNTEAFF.

CDR3 bases: TGTGCCACCAGCAGAGGAGGCGGGATAGCGGATACGCAGTATTTT. It encodes CATSRGGGIADTQYF. The V and J genes are TRBV15 and TRBJ2-3; perhaps TRBD2 as D (6 bases). Germline V CDR1 and CDR2: LNHNV, YYDKDF (reference sequence). V was shortened by 1 base and J by 6 bases, with 14 bases between the two germline ends. The CDR3 is 15 residues long.

V is TRBV7-3 and J is TRBJ2-2; possibly TRBD2 for D (5 bases). The CDR3 is 16 amino acids. Germline V gene data show CDR1 as SGHTA and CDR2 as FQGTGA. V lost 1 base, J lost 3 bases, and 12 bases lay in between. DNA of the CDR3: TGTGCCAGCAGCTTAATCGGGGATCCCCACACCGGGGAGCTGTTTTTT. It specifies CASSLIGDPHTGELFF.

The CDR3 region is CASSPDADTQYF. DNA for the CDR3: TGTGCCAGCAGCCCGGACGCAGATACGCAGTATTTT. The chain joins TRBV7-3 to TRBJ2-3, with D hard to call. Germline values: CDR1 SGHTA, CDR2 FQGTGA. This CDR3 region has 12 residues. V was shortened by 5 bases and J by 4 bases, with 7 bases between the two germline ends.

For the CDR3, the DNA is TGTGCCAGCAGTTACTCGAAAGGCGACAGAAACTACGAGCAGTACTTC. Translating it yields CASSYSKGDRNYEQYF. V usage is TRBV6-5 and J usage is TRBJ2-7; D is perhaps TRBD1 (5 bases). Germline-derived CDR1 and CDR2 are MNHEY and SVGAGI. Trimming left V 0 bases short and J 3 bases short, with 15 bases between. CDR3 length: 16 residues.

To note about this clone: The DNA is omitted, as the CDR3 cannot be located on it reliably, and the CDR3 follows TCRdb's listing. This chain joins TRBV4-3 and TRBJ2-5; the D call of TRBD2 is as the table states it, not checked on the DNA. The CDR3 adds up to 13 amino acids, both ends counted. Germline loops: CDR1 LGHNA, CDR2 YSLEER. The CDR3 reads CASSQVGKGARDF.

Only one count was recorded for this clone. This sequence joins TRBV5-4 and TRBJ2-3; 11 bases agree with TRBD2. V lost 6 bases, J lost 2 bases, and 5 bases stayed unmatched. Germline loops: CDR1 SGHNT, CDR2 YYREEE (reference sequence). The CDR3 runs to 15 residues. DNA for the CDR3: TGTGCCAGCAAAGTAGCGGGAGGGATCACAGATACGCAGTATTTT. Translation: CASKVAGGITDTQYF.

The chain recombines TRBV5-8 with TRBJ2-7; 7 bases match TRBD1. This CDR3 region has 13 residues. Germline V lookup: CDR1 SGHTS, CDR2 YDEGEE. The V gene end was trimmed by 3 bases and the J gene end by 3 bases; junction bases not matched to a gene: 3. CDR3 bases: TGTGCCAGCAGCTGGGGACAGATCTACGAGCAGTACTTC. Its protein is CASSWGQIYEQYF.

The rearrangement joins TRBV7-9 to TRBJ1-2; D not certain. V was trimmed by 7 bases and J by 0 bases, leaving 6 bases between them. The CDR3 spans 12 residues. Per germline, CDR1 SEHNR and CDR2 FQNEAQ (reference sequence). CDR3 residues: CASTDSNYGYTF. The CDR3 DNA reads TGTGCCAGCACGGATTCTAACTATGGCTACACCTTC.

This rearrangement joins TRBV7-9 to TRBJ2-2, with 8 bases lining up with TRBD1. J lost 5 bases, V lost 5 bases, and 4 bases had no gene match. From germline, CDR1 is SEHNR and CDR2 FQNEAQ (reference sequence). CDR3 size: 14 residues. The CDR3 loop is CASSVRQGTGELFF. The CDR3, as DNA: TGTGCCAGCAGCGTAAGACAGGGGACCGGGGAGCTGTTTTTT.

This rearrangement joins TRBV7-9 to TRBJ2-7, with D unresolved. Germline V gives CDR1 SEHNR, CDR2 FQNEAQ (reference sequence). The CDR3 is made up of 12 amino acids. Trimming took 2 bases from V and 3 from J, leaving 5 bases between them. As DNA, the CDR3 is TGTGCCAGCAGCTTAATACTCTACGAGCAGTACTTC. Translated: CASSLILYEQYF. Supplemented by reference TRBV7-9 and TRBJ2-7, the full variable domain reads DTGVSQNPRHKITKRGQNVTFRCDPISEHNRLYWYRQTLGQGPEFLTYFQNEAQLEKSRLLSDRFSAERPKGSFSTLEIQRTEQGDSAMYLCASSLILYEQYFGPGTRLTVT.

CDR3: CASSVEGVQETQYF. The CDR3 nucleotides read TGTGCCAGCTCAGTAGAGGGTGTCCAAGAGACCCAGTACTTC. The J gene is TRBJ2-5, the V gene TRBV18; D perhaps matches TRBD2 (5 bases). Looked up from germline, CDR1 is KGHSH and CDR2 is LQKENI. The V end lost 5 bases, the J end lost 1 base, and 11 bases lay between the germline ends. The CDR3 is 14 residues long.

CDR3 DNA: TGTGCCAGCAGGAGTCCTGACTATGGCTACACCTTC. This translates into CASRSPDYGYTF. The chain recombines TRBV6-5 with TRBJ1-2; unclear D gene. Germline values: CDR1 MNHEY, CDR2 SVGAGI. CDR3 length: 12 amino acids. Trimming took 6 bases from V and 3 from J, leaving 8 bases between them.

This sequence joins TRBV30 and TRBJ1-2; D is possibly TRBD1 (6 bases). V was cut by 4 bases and J by 2 bases, with 11 bases left in between. The CDR3 loop spans 13 amino acids. Germline lookup yields CDR1 GTSNPN and CDR2 SVGIG (reference sequence). In nucleotides, the CDR3 is TGTGCCTGGACCAGTACAGGGAACTATGGCTACACCTTC. It codes for CAWTSTGNYGYTF. Filled out from reference TRBV30 and TRBJ1-2, the complete variable domain reads SQTIHQWPATLVQPVGSPLSLECTVEGTSNPNLYWYRQAAGRGLQLLFYSVGIGQISSEVPQNLSASRPQDRQFILSSKKLLLSDSGFYLCAWTSTGNYGYTFGSGTRLTVV.

V usage is TRBV18 and J usage is TRBJ2-7; 10 nucleotides agree with TRBD1. The CDR3 is 17 residues long. CDR1 and CDR2 from the germline V gene are KGHSH and LQKENI. The J segment lost 2 bases and the V segment lost 3 bases, leaving 10 bases of the junction unmatched. The CDR3 DNA is TGTGCCAGCTCACCGCTCTTTCCGGGACAGGGGACCTACGAGCAGTACTTC. This gives the protein CASSPLFPGQGTYEQYF.